The rows below give T cell receptor beta chains drawn from one sample of a study of radiotherapy plus CTLA-4 blockade in lung cancer. The method was immunoSEQ multiplex PCR; TCRdb's version includes in-frame clones alone and lacks a portion of them. Of roughly 120,000 clones in the sample, around 75% were seen once. The material sequenced was peripheral blood, taken from a patient treated with radiotherapy plus ipilimumab. All receptors derive from a human donor with non-small cell lung cancer who had a partial response to radiotherapy plus ipilimumab. CDR3s include the opening cysteine and the closing phenylalanine or tryptophan. Each record gives: D gene, clone size, J gene, V gene, CDR3 protein. D genes are given only for firm matches. Size is omitted from some rows. Given values are once, few, many or a class for expanded clones.

.	.	TRBJ1-1	TRBV18	CASSPMSDTEAFF
.	few	TRBJ1-1	TRBV28	CASSLRKGRGEAFF
TRBD2	once	TRBJ2-5	TRBV7-9	CASSLGSGTRGGETQYF
.	.	TRBJ2-3	TRBV6-1	CASGTGDPSTDTQYF
TRBD2	.	TRBJ2-1	TRBV18	CASSPARLAGGNEQFF
TRBD2	.	TRBJ2-2	TRBV7-3	CASSLTRTSGNTGELFF
.	.	TRBJ1-2	TRBV6-1	CASSEEARDDYGYTF
TRBD1	.	TRBJ1-5	TRBV29-1	CSVAGTGGNQPQHF
.	.	TRBJ1-2	TRBV19	CASSIPRQNYGYTF
TRBD2	.	TRBJ2-3	TRBV5-1	CASSLRTSGRTDTQYF
TRBD2	.	TRBJ2-1	TRBV6-5	CASRISGRAYNEQFF
TRBD1	.	TRBJ2-2	TRBV18	CASSRTTGTGTTGELFF
.	.	TRBJ1-2	TRBV7-2	CASSLDILEINYGYTF
TRBD1	few	TRBJ2-7	TRBV19	CASGTGVTYEQYF
TRBD1	once	TRBJ2-1	TRBV7-9	CASSPREGQGPYNEQFF
.	.	TRBJ2-7	TRBV7-2	CASTGTSYEQYF
TRBD1	.	TRBJ1-2	TRBV18	CASSPQTGASYGYTF
TRBD1	.	TRBJ2-3	TRBV7-9	CASSPGQGPDTQYF
.	.	TRBJ2-7	TRBV6-1	CASSEAHPYEQYF
TRBD1	.	TRBJ1-2	TRBV19	CASSIGRDRGYGYTF
.	.	TRBJ2-1	TRBV28	CASSLFGGSSSYNEQFF
.	.	TRBJ2-5	TRBV6-5	CASRQGFETQYF
TRBD1	.	TRBJ1-5	TRBV18	CASRGTVNSNQPQHF
.	.	TRBJ2-7	TRBV29-1	CSVAATSSYEQYF
.	.	TRBJ2-5	TRBV7-2	CASRPGGGRALETQYF
TRBD2	.	TRBJ2-1	TRBV10-3	CAISEFSGSRVLYNEQFF
.	.	TRBJ2-1	TRBV5-6	CASSLTGLNEQFF
.	.	TRBJ2-7	TRBV5-1	CASSKGTESSDEQYF
.	.	TRBJ2-6	TRBV18	CASSIGRGSGANVLTF
TRBD2	few	TRBJ2-1	TRBV25-1	CASSALGTSEKGEQFF
.	.	TRBJ1-1	TRBV18	CASSPPGGPTEAFF
.	once	TRBJ1-2	TRBV2	CATNSEGGFGGYTF
.	few	TRBJ1-1	TRBV7-6	CASSLGPRTEAFF
TRBD2	.	TRBJ2-4	TRBV5-1	CASRPGLGDIQYF
.	.	TRBJ1-5	TRBV2	CASSGVAGEHSNQPQHF
TRBD2	.	TRBJ2-5	TRBV4-3	CASSLRLAGLQETQYF
TRBD2	few	TRBJ2-3	TRBV9	CASSKRGDPGEDTQYF
TRBD1	.	TRBJ1-3	TRBV7-6	CASSPRDSNTIYF
TRBD1	.	TRBJ1-4	TRBV6-5	CASRPQGAVNEKLFF
TRBD2	.	TRBJ2-1	TRBV7-3	CASSRGLAGAQFF
.	.	TRBJ1-2	TRBV7-9	CASSTSGGAYSNYGYTF
.	.	TRBJ2-5	TRBV6-5	CASGGQLKETQYF
TRBD2	.	TRBJ2-2	TRBV7-2	CASSLRLAGAGELFF
TRBD1	.	TRBJ1-5	TRBV30	CAWSRSTGGGQPQHF
.	.	TRBJ2-3	TRBV28	CASGTRLAGTDTQYF
.	.	TRBJ2-5	TRBV7-9	CASSFPERYQETQYF
.	.	TRBJ1-6	TRBV10-3	CAISEIGVNSPLHF
.	.	TRBJ2-3	TRBV7-2	CASSSPLSTDTQYF
TRBD2	.	TRBJ2-1	TRBV7-7	CASSSGLAGFNEQFF
TRBD1	.	TRBJ2-5	TRBV5-1	CASSSGQGARETQYF
.	.	TRBJ2-7	TRBV30	CAWAGQSYEQYF
TRBD2	.	TRBJ2-7	TRBV4-1	CASSRGTSGSEQYF
TRBD1	once	TRBJ2-5	TRBV10-2	CASSSPGSGQGFQETQYF
.	few	TRBJ2-4	TRBV5-5	CASSLGEENIQYF